This record covers a single TCR beta chain. Its antigen is not identified. The V gene end was trimmed by 4 bases and the J gene end by 6 bases; junction bases not matched to a gene: 2. Germline V gene sequence: CDR1 SNHLY, CDR2 FYNNEI. The CDR3 extends over 13 amino acids. The source of the sample is a study of T cells after yellow fever vaccination. About the research overall: Preparing low-cell-number fractions relied on SMART-Seq v4 Ultra Low Input.

For TCR, cDNA came from 5'RACE template switching, which added a universal primer site and UMIs. TCRdb re-called the 5' RACE reads through MiXCR, storing one row per CDR3 protein. The data hold roughly 500,000 distinct CDR3 sequences, with 15% to 20% observed a single time. Study-wide results and limits: Post-booster repertoires again held most primary-vaccination clones (about 96% CD4, 80% to 90% CD8).

This TCR came from a man aged 25 to 45 who received the YFV17D yellow fever vaccine. The chain carries TRBV2 and TRBJ2-2; 7 nucleotides align to TRBD2. The sequencing here drew on PBMCs, taken 15 days after the yellow fever booster vaccination. In DNA, the CDR3 is TGTGCCAGCAGTGGGGAGGGATCCGGGGAGCTGTTTTTT. Translated, it gives CASSGEGSGELFF.